The 3 T cell receptor beta chains listed next were all sequenced from one sample in a study of cytomegalovirus exposure and HLA in healthy donors. With 60 Vbeta and 13 Jbeta primers, the PCR was carried out. TCRdb's copy holds only in-frame clones and misses some; the assay was immunoSEQ multiplex PCR. The sample lists about 180,000 clones, about 81% occurring once. The sample consisted of PBMCs. The origin of the receptors is a man between 40 and 49 years old in good health and CMV-seronegative.

The CDR3 DNA reads as TGTGCCAGCAGCTTGCAAACTAGGACAGGGCCTTCGCCCCAGCATTTT. Translation: CASSLQTRTGPSPQHF. The V and J genes are TRBV5-6 and TRBJ1-5; 8 positions match TRBD1. The CDR3 totals 16 residues. V lost 1 base and J lost 9; bases outside the gene matches: 12. Germline V gives CDR1 SGHDT, CDR2 YYEEEE.

The chain employs TRBV10-3 and TRBJ2-1; 9 bases align to TRBD2. In germline, CDR1 is ENHRY, CDR2 SYGVKD. Trimming removed 4 bases from V and 0 bases from J; junction bases left unmatched: 4. The CDR3 spans 16 residues. The CDR3 is CAISATSGGSYNEQFF. CDR3 coding DNA: TGTGCCATCAGTGCGACTAGCGGAGGCTCCTACAATGAGCAGTTCTTC.

The chain carries TRBV27 and TRBJ1-3, with D hard to call. V lost 7 bases and J 0 bases, leaving 13 bases between the germline ends. This CDR3 has 15 amino acids. Germline loops: CDR1 MNHEY, CDR2 SMNVEV (reference sequence). The CDR3 region has the DNA TGTGCCAGCACGGGTTCCGGTTACTCTGGAAACACCATATATTTT. This gives the protein CASTGSGYSGNTIYF.